This T cell receptor (beta chain) emerged from a study of shared T cell receptors in the human thymus. V shed 4 bases, J shed 1 base, and the junction held 8 bases outside the gene matches. CDR1 MDHEN and CDR2 SYDVKM come from the germline V gene. The CDR3 is 16 residues long. Sequencing used immunoSEQ multiplex PCR; TCRdb keeps in-frame clones, though not all of them. Among hundreds of thousands of clones listed, 75% to 90% were seen once. This sample also appeared in a second study, on human thymus T cells.

The sequenced sample was thymocytes. The source of this sequence is a girl less than two years old with a congenital heart defect. V and J are TRBV28 and TRBJ1-1; 8 bases align to TRBD1. The CDR3 loop is CASSYTTGDRNTEAFF. The CDR3 DNA is TGTGCCAGCAGTTATACGACAGGGGACCGGAACACTGAAGCTTTCTTT.